These T cell receptor beta chains were read from a single sample in a study of cytomegalovirus exposure and HLA in healthy donors. Clones were read by immunoSEQ multiplex PCR, and TCRdb kept only the in-frame ones, dropping some. The profile shows 50,000 to 80,000 clones, about 89% of them singletons. The sample consisted of PBMCs. The receptors stem from a woman aged 18-29 years in good health and CMV-seronegative. CDR3s leave out the opening cysteine and the closing phenylalanine or tryptophan. Each record gives: J gene, V gene, D gene, CDR3 protein. The D gene is left open where the match is weak.

J: TRBJ2-7
V: TRBV6-1
D: TRBD1
CDR3: ASRGRQGPPYEQY

J: TRBJ1-1
V: TRBV6-5
D: .
CDR3: ASSYLRGLEAF

J: TRBJ2-1
V: TRBV20-1
D: .
CDR3: SVTARGQQF

J: TRBJ1-1
V: TRBV19
D: .
CDR3: ASNEQGDTEAF

J: TRBJ2-5
V: TRBV2
D: .
CDR3: ASSINNHGRGTQY

J: TRBJ2-7
V: TRBV1
D: .
CDR3: TSSPDLGQGHEQY

J: TRBJ2-1
V: TRBV6-5
D: .
CDR3: ASSYLNEQF

J: TRBJ1-2
V: TRBV7-7
D: TRBD1
CDR3: ASSLESRQGIYGYT

J: TRBJ1-2
V: TRBV27
D: .
CDR3: ASSLLAGKGYGYT

J: TRBJ1-2
V: TRBV30
D: TRBD1
CDR3: AWSVTGGDGYT

J: TRBJ2-2
V: TRBV11-2
D: .
CDR3: ASSPLGWTPATGELF

J: TRBJ2-1
V: TRBV7-2
D: TRBD2
CDR3: ASSLGGSGAYNEQF

J: TRBJ1-5
V: TRBV6-5
D: .
CDR3: ASSYSAGDQPQH

J: TRBJ2-1
V: TRBV5-1
D: TRBD2
CDR3: ASARGGSYNEQF

J: TRBJ1-2
V: TRBV18
D: .
CDR3: ASSDRREANYGYT

J: TRBJ2-2
V: TRBV4-3
D: .
CDR3: ASSQLHSEGAGELF

J: TRBJ2-2
V: TRBV19
D: TRBD2
CDR3: ATQTSGAGELF

J: TRBJ2-5
V: TRBV2
D: TRBD2
CDR3: ASRAPGLAGQETQY

J: TRBJ2-7
V: TRBV28
D: TRBD2
CDR3: ASRQTSGRAYEQY

J: TRBJ2-7
V: TRBV9
D: .
CDR3: ASSVAARAYEQY

J: TRBJ1-2
V: TRBV15
D: TRBD1
CDR3: ATSREAGTGSGYT

J: TRBJ2-2
V: TRBV29-1
D: TRBD1
CDR3: SVDGTGSSNTGELF

J: TRBJ1-4
V: TRBV7-2
D: TRBD1
CDR3: ASSPRQGTNEKLF

J: TRBJ1-4
V: TRBV30
D: .
CDR3: ASRLGPDEKLF

J: TRBJ2-1
V: TRBV6-4
D: .
CDR3: ASSDSSGSYNEQF

J: TRBJ1-2
V: TRBV19
D: .
CDR3: ASSTAGGDYGYT

J: TRBJ1-2
V: TRBV6-5
D: TRBD1
CDR3: ASTRDRVYGYT

J: TRBJ1-2
V: TRBV28
D: TRBD1
CDR3: ASSLAGGNYGYT

J: TRBJ2-3
V: TRBV19
D: TRBD1
CDR3: ASLGQGAADTQY

J: TRBJ1-3
V: TRBV4-3
D: .
CDR3: ASSRELVISGNTIY

J: TRBJ2-7
V: TRBV11-2
D: TRBD2
CDR3: ASSAASGGADEQY

J: TRBJ2-2
V: TRBV10-3
D: TRBD1
CDR3: AIRYEQGETRNTGELF

J: TRBJ2-7
V: TRBV6-6
D: .
CDR3: ASSYSGTYEQY

J: TRBJ2-3
V: TRBV11-3
D: .
CDR3: ASSLGASGTDTQY

J: TRBJ2-7
V: TRBV29-1
D: TRBD2
CDR3: SVASGSPYEQY

J: TRBJ1-2
V: TRBV30
D: .
CDR3: AWGPGGYT

J: TRBJ1-5
V: TRBV19
D: .
CDR3: ASSAQAGDYYSNQPQH

J: TRBJ1-5
V: TRBV6-5
D: .
CDR3: ASRLGGGNQPQH

J: TRBJ1-1
V: TRBV6-5
D: .
CDR3: ASSNNAGVRAF

J: TRBJ2-3
V: TRBV7-7
D: .
CDR3: ASSSGLTTDTQY

J: TRBJ2-7
V: TRBV11-2
D: .
CDR3: ASSLAAYEQY

J: TRBJ1-3
V: TRBV6-4
D: TRBD1
CDR3: ASSSLDRVSGNTIY

J: TRBJ2-3
V: TRBV4-3
D: TRBD2
CDR3: ASSQEGGGAGADTQY

J: TRBJ1-2
V: TRBV5-1
D: .
CDR3: ASSLGGNYGYT

J: TRBJ2-3
V: TRBV7-2
D: .
CDR3: ASSLTGDTQY

J: TRBJ2-2
V: TRBV2
D: .
CDR3: ASSAGIPTGELF

J: TRBJ2-5
V: TRBV9
D: TRBD2
CDR3: ASSVSLGGETQY

J: TRBJ2-5
V: TRBV9
D: TRBD2
CDR3: ASSVATSLAGSETQY

J: TRBJ2-3
V: TRBV29-1
D: TRBD1
CDR3: SVEGQPSTDTQY

J: TRBJ1-1
V: TRBV6-5
D: .
CDR3: ASSNPRGKHTEAF